This paragraph reports one TCR beta chain. This clonotype came up many times. The clone's antigen remains unknown. No base-level quality is on record; no much larger clone is a single base apart. The data were obtained in a study (dated by TCRdb to about 2016). Receptor libraries were prepared by RT-PCR. Reads for this sample came from an Illumina MiSeq. The public reads were reprocessed in TCRdb via fastp at Q25 and MiXCR, keeping in-frame beta chains. Entries are consolidated by CDR3 protein sequence, retaining the most common genes and DNA. Counted in this sample were about 700,000 distinct CDR3 sequences; 13% to 15% of them appeared once. The ten largest clones capture 3% to 4.5% of the sample. The CDR3 numbers 12 residues from cysteine through phenylalanine. The DNA shown is the 36-base CDR3, in frame from base 1. The germline ends are 9 bases apart after V is trimmed by 3 bases and J by 8 bases. In the germline V gene, CDR1 corresponds to SGHRS and CDR2 to YFSETQ.

The sequence was obtained from a female donor in good health, serving as a healthy control. Here the chain combines TRBV5-1 and TRBJ2-1; the D gene lacks a confident call. The specimen sequenced was memory CD4+ T cells from blood. The DNA sequence is given as TGCGCCAGCAGCTACAGTAATCATGAGCAGTTCTTC. Its translation is CASSYSNHEQFF.